This entry lists 13 T cell receptor beta chains sequenced from one sample in a study of blood T cells in healthy people across ages. Combining a sample-barcoded 5' primer with a J-beta primer mix, a second PCR ran for roughly 7 to 11 cycles. TCRdb used MiXCR to reprocess the 5' RACE reads, holding one entry per CDR3 protein. The table lists hundreds of thousands of distinct CDR3 sequences, under 45% of them singletons. The sample taken for sequencing was blood. The source is a man aged 60 to 75 in good health.

The J gene is TRBJ2-6, the V gene TRBV4-3; perhaps TRBD1 as D (6 bases). The V gene's germline CDR1 is LGHNA and CDR2 YSLEER. The V end was cut by 0 bases, the J end by 4 bases, with 10 bases between. This CDR3 spans 16 amino acids. The CDR3 reads CASSQDWGLGANVLTF. The CDR3, as DNA: TGCGCCAGCAGCCAAGATTGGGGGCTGGGGGCCAACGTCCTGACTTTC.

The J gene is TRBJ2-7, the V gene TRBV7-2, with D perhaps matching TRBD1 or TRBD2 (7 bases each). The CDR3 consists of 14 residues. The V gene lost 1 base and the J gene lost 9 bases, with 16 bases spanning the gap. The V gene's germline CDR1 is SGHTA and CDR2 FQGNSA. The CDR3 DNA is TGTGCCAGCAGCTTAGGGAGGTCAGGGGGGGCGCAGTACTTC. This encodes CASSLGRSGGAQYF.

This clonotype was detected once. This sequence joins TRBV28 and TRBJ1-2; weak D call: TRBD1 (5 bases). The CDR3 contains 11 residues. CDR1 MDHEN and CDR2 SYDVKM come from the germline V gene. Trimming pared 11 bases from V and 3 bases from J, leaving 10 bases between. CDR3 nucleotides: TGTGCCCTCCGGGGCGACTATGGCTACACCTTC. It specifies CALRGDYGYTF.

This rearrangement joins TRBV20-1 to TRBJ2-7; TRBD1 might be the D (6 bases). TRBJ2-5 explains the end of the DNA better; the J call may be wrong. Looked up from germline, CDR1 is DFQATT and CDR2 is SNEGSKA (reference sequence). The CDR3 totals 13 residues. CDR3 nucleotides: TGCAGTGCTGCCGGGACAACTGAGGCGACCCAGTACTTC. Its protein is CSAAGTTEATQYF.

This clonotype was counted ten times or more. The rearrangement joins TRBV27 to TRBJ2-7; TRBD1 might be the D (6 bases). The CDR3 covers 15 residues. Trimming took off 2 bases at V and 3 bases at J, with 14 bases between the two ends. Germline CDR1 MNHEY, CDR2 SMNVEV (reference sequence). The DNA for the CDR3 is TGTGCCAGCAGTTTACGGCCCGGCAGGGGCTACGAGCAGTACTTC. Protein product: CASSLRPGRGYEQYF.

This clonotype occurred once. The chain carries TRBV7-2 and TRBJ2-1; D is perhaps TRBD1 (7 bases). CDR3 length: 14 residues. V lost 1 base, J lost 13 bases, and 17 bases lay in between. The V gene's germline CDR1 is SGHTA and CDR2 FQGNSA. The chain's CDR3 is CASSLGQGGETQFF. The CDR3, as DNA: TGTGCCAGCAGCTTAGGACAGGGAGGAGAGACCCAGTTCTTC.

The chain uses TRBV2 and TRBJ2-7, with 9 bases fitting TRBD1. The CDR3 loop spans 15 amino acids. The germline V gene has CDR1 SNHLY and CDR2 FYNNEI. The ends lost 6 bases at V and 3 bases at J; junction bases unmatched: 9. CDR3 coding DNA: TGTGCCAGCAGAACCGGACAGGGGACTATCTACGAGCAGTACTTC. This sequence encodes CASRTGQGTIYEQYF. The whole variable domain, filled in from reference TRBV2 and TRBJ2-7, reads EPEVTQTPSHQVTQMGQEVILRCVPISNHLYFYWYRQILGQKVEFLVSFYNNEISEKSEIFDDQFSVERPDGSNFTLKIRSTKLEDSAMYFCASRTGQGTIYEQYFGPGTRLTVT.

This clonotype was found a few times. The gene calls are TRBV4-3 and TRBJ2-7, with D possibly matching TRBD1 (6 bases). V was trimmed by 0 bases and J by 5 bases, leaving 26 bases between them. CDR1 is LGHNA and CDR2 is YSLEER in the germline V gene. The CDR3 sequence is 19 residues long. CDR3 nucleotide sequence: TGCGCCAGCAGCCAAGAGGGGACATGGGGTACCTACGGGACCGACGAGCAGTACTTC. Amino acids: CASSQEGTWGTYGTDEQYF.

V and J are TRBV7-2 and TRBJ2-1; D possibly matches TRBD1 or TRBD2 (6 bases each). V lost 3 bases and J lost 8, with 8 bases in between. This CDR3 has 12 amino acids. Per germline, CDR1 SGHTA and CDR2 FQGNSA. CDR3 DNA sequence: TGTGCCAGCAGCTTTCGGGGGCATGAGCAGTTCTTC. It is translated as CASSFRGHEQFF.

Only a few counts were recorded for this clonotype. This sequence joins TRBV7-9 and TRBJ2-5; 7 bases line up with TRBD1. Losses at the gene ends were 3 bases for V and 0 bases for J; bases not matched to a gene: 4. This CDR3 has 15 amino acids. CDR1 is SEHNR and CDR2 is FQNEAQ in the germline V gene (reference sequence). The CDR3 DNA reads as TGTGCCAGCAGCTTGGACAGGACACACCAAGAGACCCAGTACTTC. The encoded protein is CASSLDRTHQETQYF.

This chain connects TRBV6-2 or TRBV6-3 to TRBJ1-5; D gene ambiguous. The V end was cut by 4 bases, the J end by 4 bases, with 14 bases between. Germline assignment: CDR1 MNHEY and CDR2 SVGEGT. This CDR3 is 15 amino acids long. The CDR3 nucleotides are TGTGCCAGCAGTTTCACGCGGGCGGGGAATCAGCCCCAGCATTTT. Its translation is CASSFTRAGNQPQHF.

This rearrangement joins TRBV25-1 to TRBJ2-5; TRBD1 or TRBD2 may be the D gene (6 bases each). This CDR3 is built from 13 residues. In germline, CDR1 is MGHDK, CDR2 SYGVNS. V was clipped by 6 bases and J by 5 bases, with 13 bases between them. The CDR3 DNA follows: TGTGCCAGCAGGATGGGGGGCGTGGAGACCCAGTACTTC. This translates into CASRMGGVETQYF.

This clonotype appeared a few times. The rearrangement links TRBV9 to TRBJ1-6; TRBD1 aligns across 7 bases. The germline gives CDR1 SGDLS, CDR2 YYNGEE. V trimming: 2 bases; J trimming: 5 bases; junction bases outside the gene matches: 1. The CDR3 is 14 residues long. DNA of the CDR3: TGTGCCAGCAGCGTTGGACAGGATAATTCACCCCTCCACTTT. It translates to CASSVGQDNSPLHF.